The next 22 T cell receptor beta chains were all read from a single sample in a study of beta chain features in type 1 diabetes. cDNA synthesis used the whole RNA isolate, giving expressed TCRB sequences. Sequencing was performed with immunoSEQ multiplex PCR; in TCRdb, only in-frame clones are kept and a portion is missing. The table includes around 310,000 clones, 9.5% to 12% detected once. Sequenced material: naive CD4+ T cells from blood. The receptors come from a woman aged 30 to 39 in good health.

There are a few counts of this clone. The V and J genes are TRBV9 and TRBJ2-2, with 7 bases fitting TRBD1. V gave up 6 bases and J gave up 3 bases; unmatched junction bases: 8. Germline lookup yields CDR1 SGDLS and CDR2 YYNGEE. CDR3 length equals 15 residues. CDR3 bases: TGTGCCAGCACCCGACAGGGTCTAGACACCGGGGAGCTGTTTTTT. It yields the protein CASTRQGLDTGELFF.

A few counts support this clone. The chain couples TRBV29-1 to TRBJ2-5; D remains unclear. Germline loops: CDR1 SQVTM, CDR2 ANQGSEA. CDR3 size: 11 residues. V was cut by 4 bases and J by 5 bases, with 8 bases left in between. CDR3: CSVAPGETQYF. The CDR3 DNA is TGCAGCGTTGCCCCCGGGGAGACCCAGTACTTC.

The chain carries TRBV30 and TRBJ2-2; 12 nucleotides agree with TRBD1. The germline V gene has CDR1 GTSNPN and CDR2 SVGIG (reference sequence). This CDR3 spans 19 amino acids. The V and J ends lost 2 bases and 3 bases, in that order; junction bases with no gene match: 13. The CDR3 DNA is TGTGCCTGGAGTTTTACCCCCATCGGGGACAGGGGGCACACCGGGGAGCTGTTTTTT. Translated: CAWSFTPIGDRGHTGELFF. Complete variable domain (other parts from reference TRBV30 and TRBJ2-2): SQTIHQWPATLVQPVGSPLSLECTVEGTSNPNLYWYRQAAGRGLQLLFYSVGIGQISSEVPQNLSASRPQDRQFILSSKKLLLSDSGFYLCAWSFTPIGDRGHTGELFFGEGSRLTVL.

J is TRBJ2-5 and V is TRBV19, with D maybe TRBD1 (6 bases). The CDR3 runs to 14 residues. Germline loops: CDR1 LNHDA, CDR2 SQIVND (reference sequence). Trimming left V 5 bases short and J 1 base short, with 11 bases between. The CDR3 region has the DNA TGTGCCAGTAGTCAAGACAGGAGCCAAGAGACCCAGTACTTC. It yields the protein CASSQDRSQETQYF. Drawing the rest from reference TRBV19 and TRBJ2-5, the complete variable domain is DGGITQSPKYLFRKEGQNVTLSCEQNLNHDAMYWYRQDPGQGLRLIYYSQIVNDFQKGDIAEGYSVSREKKESFPLTVTSAQKNPTAFYLCASSQDRSQETQYFGPGTRLLVL.

This chain links TRBV7-8 with TRBJ2-7; D remains ambiguous. This CDR3 contains 11 residues. The germline gives CDR1 SGHVS, CDR2 FQNEAQ. Trimming left V 7 bases short and J 6 bases short, with 10 bases between. CDR3 loop: CASTVRGEQYF. The DNA of the CDR3 is TGTGCCAGCACCGTAAGAGGCGAGCAGTACTTC.

CDR3 sequence reads: CASSPAGTQNTEAFF. The CDR3 region has the DNA TGTGCCAGCTCACCAGCCGGGACACAGAACACTGAAGCTTTCTTT. This chain uses TRBV18 with TRBJ1-1, with a weak D call TRBD1 (6 bases). Germline V gene data show CDR1 as KGHSH and CDR2 as LQKENI. V dropped 2 bases and J dropped 1 base, with 11 bases sitting between them. The CDR3 totals 15 residues.

The rearrangement links TRBV27 to TRBJ2-1; 7 bases fit TRBD2. The CDR3 spans 15 residues. The trim removed 7 bases at V and 6 bases at J, leaving 12 bases unmatched. Germline-derived CDR1 and CDR2 are MNHEY and SMNVEV (reference sequence). CDR3: CASTIWASGANEQFF. CDR3 in DNA: TGTGCCAGCACCATATGGGCTAGCGGAGCCAATGAGCAGTTCTTC.

This chain joins TRBV10-3 and TRBJ2-5, with TRBD1 as a possible D gene (6 bases). Germline CDR1 ENHRY, CDR2 SYGVKD. This CDR3 has 15 residues. Trimming removed 0 bases from V and 4 bases from J, with 12 bases in between. The CDR3 is CAISESLGAGETQYF. CDR3 DNA: TGTGCCATCAGTGAGTCGCTGGGGGCGGGAGAGACCCAGTACTTC.

Details on this clone: This sample includes further DNA sequences coding for the same CDR3. The chain is built from TRBV28 and TRBJ1-2; maybe TRBD1 (5 bases). The CDR3 has 12 residues. The V end was cut by 3 bases, the J end by 5 bases, with 7 bases between. Per the germline V gene, CDR1 is MDHEN and CDR2 is SYDVKM. CDR3 protein: CASSLGGYGYTF. The CDR3 nucleotides are TGTGCCAGCAGTTTGGGGGGGTATGGCTACACCTTC.

The rearrangement uses TRBV2 and TRBJ2-3; 9 positions agree with TRBD1. CDR1 is SNHLY and CDR2 is FYNNEI in the germline V gene. Germline trimming cut 5 bases from V and 1 base from J; bases unmatched to any gene: 1. The CDR3 runs to 14 residues. CDR3 nucleotides: TGTGCCAGCAGTTGGGACAGGGGCACAGATACGCAGTATTTT. Its protein product is CASSWDRGTDTQYF. Drawing the rest from reference TRBV2 and TRBJ2-3, the complete variable domain is EPEVTQTPSHQVTQMGQEVILRCVPISNHLYFYWYRQILGQKVEFLVSFYNNEISEKSEIFDDQFSVERPDGSNFTLKIRSTKLEDSAMYFCASSWDRGTDTQYFGPGTRLTVL.

On this clone itself: Germline and junction disagree at one end, which may indicate a read error. This rearrangement joins TRBV9 to TRBJ2-6, with D maybe TRBD2 (6 bases). This CDR3 spans 15 amino acids. Germline V lookup: CDR1 SGDLS, CDR2 YYNGEE. This CDR3 is CASSPDGGGANVLTF. Written as DNA, the CDR3 is TGTGCCAGCAGCCCCGACGGTGGAGGGGCAAACGTCCTGACTTTC.

The chain carries TRBV28 and TRBJ1-2; TRBD1 aligns across 7 bases. After removal of 4 bases from V and 4 bases from J, the junction contained 9 bases not matched to a gene. Germline V gene lookup returns CDR1 MDHEN and CDR2 SYDVKM. This CDR3 is 15 amino acids long. CDR3 loop: CASSSQGWPFYGYTF. The CDR3 DNA sequence: TGTGCCAGCAGTTCACAGGGGTGGCCCTTCTATGGCTACACCTTC.

The J gene is TRBJ2-1, the V gene TRBV28; the D is unclear. In germline, CDR1 is MDHEN, CDR2 SYDVKM. The CDR3 sequence is 15 residues long. Trimming left V 5 bases short and J 0 bases short, with 11 bases between. CDR3 amino acids: CASSLTPSSYNEQFF. In nucleotides, the CDR3 is TGTGCCAGCAGTCTGACACCAAGCTCCTACAATGAGCAGTTCTTC.

Concerning this clone itself: Germline is not matched at one junction end, which may reflect a read error. The V call is TRBV5-1, the J call TRBJ2-5; TRBD2 agrees at 7 bases. CDR1 is SGHRS and CDR2 is YFSETQ in the germline V gene. The CDR3 has 13 amino acids. In DNA form, the CDR3 reads TGCGCCAGCAGCCTTACTAGCGCAGAGTCCCAGTACTTC. Translation gives CASSLTSAESQYF.

This clone was recorded a few times. J is TRBJ2-1 and V is TRBV7-2; TRBD1 matches 9 bases. CDR3 length: 15 amino acids. J lost 6 bases, V lost 6 bases, and 9 bases had no gene match. The germline V gene has CDR1 SGHTA and CDR2 FQGNSA. In nucleotides, the CDR3 is TGTGCCAGCAGAGAACCGGGACAGGGTGCCAATGAGCAGTTCTTC. Its protein is CASREPGQGANEQFF. Variable domain in full (rest from reference TRBV7-2 and TRBJ2-1): GAGVSQSPSNKVTEKGKDVELRCDPISGHTALYWYRQSLGQGLEFLIYFQGNSAPDKSGLPSDRFSAERTGGSVSTLTIQRTQQEDSAVYLCASREPGQGANEQFFGPGTRLTVL.

This rearrangement joins TRBV27 to TRBJ2-3; 7 bases fit TRBD1. Germline CDR1 is MNHEY and CDR2 is SMNVEV (reference sequence). The CDR3 totals 14 residues. The J segment lost 2 bases and the V segment lost 6 bases, leaving 5 bases of the junction unmatched. The CDR3 bases are TGTGCCAGCAGCCTGGGACAGCACACAGATACGCAGTATTTT. This translates into CASSLGQHTDTQYF.

This clone has only a few counts. V usage is TRBV7-2 and J usage is TRBJ2-1; D not resolved. The germline V gene has CDR1 SGHTA and CDR2 FQGNSA. The CDR3 covers 16 residues. Between the trimmed V and J ends, which lost 1 base and 7 bases, there was a span of 17 bases. The CDR3 region has the DNA TGTGCCAGCAGCTTAGTTGAGGCAAAAGCTGGGAATGAGCAGTTCTTC. As protein: CASSLVEAKAGNEQFF.

This clone was observed a handful of times. The chain employs TRBV7-2 and TRBJ2-7; TRBD1 is a possible D gene (5 bases). CDR1 is SGHTA and CDR2 is FQGNSA in the germline V gene. With 5 bases removed from V and 3 bases from J, the gap between germline ends came to 14 bases. The CDR3 consists of 14 residues. The DNA for the CDR3 is TGTGCCAGCAGCCACCGCCGACAGTTCTACGAGCAGTACTTC. It codes for CASSHRRQFYEQYF.

Only a few counts were recorded for this clone. This chain connects TRBV7-9 to TRBJ2-3, with a possible D match to TRBD1 (6 bases). Trimming pared 5 bases from V and 6 bases from J, leaving 12 bases between. Germline V gives CDR1 SEHNR, CDR2 FQNEAQ (reference sequence). The CDR3 has 13 amino acids. The CDR3 DNA reads as TGTGCCAGCAGCATCGGGACACCGGATACGCAGTATTTT. Its translation: CASSIGTPDTQYF.

This clone came up a few times. The gene calls are TRBV4-3 and TRBJ2-6; D not certain. Germline-derived CDR1 and CDR2 are LGHNA and YSLEER. The length of the CDR3 is 17 residues. Trimming took 0 bases from V and 0 from J, leaving 9 bases between them. In DNA, the CDR3 is TGCGCCAGCAGCCAAGAAAGCACCCTCTCTGGGGCCAACGTCCTGACTTTC. As protein: CASSQESTLSGANVLTF.

The gene calls are TRBV18 and TRBJ2-1; D unresolved. In germline, CDR1 is KGHSH, CDR2 LQKENI. The V end was cut by 6 bases, the J end by 0 bases, with 15 bases between. The CDR3 loop spans 16 amino acids. This CDR3 is CASSRSTPGSYNEQFF. The CDR3 DNA reads TGTGCCAGCTCCCGATCTACCCCGGGCTCCTACAATGAGCAGTTCTTC.

The chain links TRBV29-1 to TRBJ1-1; 11 bases agree with TRBD1. Germline CDR1 SQVTM, CDR2 ANQGSEA. The CDR3 has 13 residues. Germline trimming cut 5 bases from V and 5 bases from J; bases unmatched to any gene: 4. CDR3: CSVTWDRGTEAFF. The DNA for the CDR3 is TGCAGCGTTACGTGGGACAGGGGGACTGAAGCTTTCTTT.